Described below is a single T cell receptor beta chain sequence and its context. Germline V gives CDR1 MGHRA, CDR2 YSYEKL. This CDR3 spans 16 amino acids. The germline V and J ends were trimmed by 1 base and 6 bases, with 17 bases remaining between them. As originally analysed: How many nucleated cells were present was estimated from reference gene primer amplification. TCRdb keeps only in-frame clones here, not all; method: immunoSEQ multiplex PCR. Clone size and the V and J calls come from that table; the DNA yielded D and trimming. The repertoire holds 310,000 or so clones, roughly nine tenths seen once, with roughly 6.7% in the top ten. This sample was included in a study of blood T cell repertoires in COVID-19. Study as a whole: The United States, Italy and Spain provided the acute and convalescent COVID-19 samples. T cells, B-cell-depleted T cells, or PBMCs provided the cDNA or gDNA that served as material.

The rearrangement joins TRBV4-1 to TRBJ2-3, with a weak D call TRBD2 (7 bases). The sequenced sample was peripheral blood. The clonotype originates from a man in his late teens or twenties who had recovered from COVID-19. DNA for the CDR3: TGCGCCAGCAGCCAAGCGGGTGGGGGGGCGTTCGATACGCAGTATTTT. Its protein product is CASSQAGGGAFDTQYF.